This passage covers 22 T cell receptor beta chains from one sample sequenced in a study of cytomegalovirus exposure and HLA in healthy donors. A multiplex PCR was run with 60 Vbeta primers and 13 Jbeta primers. This table comes from immunoSEQ multiplex PCR, and its TCRdb copy is limited to in-frame clones, with some not included. The sample includes about 78,000 clones, roughly 60% of them seen just once. Sequencing used PBMCs. Source of these receptors: a young man in good health and CMV-seropositive.

This clone occurred once. This chain connects TRBV29-1 to TRBJ2-7; D is uncertain. The CDR3 runs to 10 residues. Germline V gives CDR1 SQVTM, CDR2 ANQGSEA. V gave up 4 bases and J gave up 3 bases, with 4 bases separating them. CDR3 nucleotide sequence: TGCAGCGTTGGCAGCTACGAGCAGTACTTC. Its translation: CSVGSYEQYF.

The chain combines TRBV29-1 with TRBJ1-2, with D unclear. V was trimmed by 6 bases and J by 2 bases, leaving 13 bases between them. The CDR3 consists of 13 residues. CDR1 is SQVTM and CDR2 is ANQGSEA in the germline V gene. Here the CDR3 reads CSVRASGNYGYTF. DNA for the CDR3: TGCAGCGTCCGGGCCTCGGGGAACTATGGCTACACCTTC.

The sample holds one count of this clone. This chain connects TRBV6-1 to TRBJ1-5; D perhaps matches TRBD1 (5 bases). Trimming removed 4 bases at V and 2 bases at J, with 21 bases between. CDR3 length: 18 amino acids. From germline, CDR1 is MNHNS and CDR2 SASEGT. Written as DNA, the CDR3 is TGTGCCAGCAGTGGGGGGGGGAGTGGAGGGAATGGCAATCAGCCCCAGCATTTT. Residues: CASSGGGSGGNGNQPQHF.

There are a few counts of this clone. The V gene is TRBV9, the J gene TRBJ2-4, with 7 bases fitting TRBD2. Per the germline V gene, CDR1 is SGDLS and CDR2 is YYNGEE. This CDR3 is built from 13 residues. With V trimmed by 0 bases and J by 9 bases, 3 bases remained unmatched. CDR3 coding DNA: TGTGCCAGCAGCGTAGGCCCGGGGGGCATTCAGTACTTC. It codes for CASSVGPGGIQYF.

V and J are TRBV4-1 and TRBJ2-2; possibly TRBD2 for D (5 bases). This CDR3 region has 19 residues. V shed 2 bases and J shed 1 base, with 20 bases lying between them. Looked up from germline, CDR1 is MGHRA and CDR2 is YSYEKL. The CDR3 sequence is CASSQPNVRGAQNTGELFF. The DNA for the CDR3 is TGCGCCAGCAGCCAACCAAACGTACGGGGAGCACAGAACACCGGGGAGCTGTTTTTT.

The gene calls are TRBV10-2 and TRBJ2-7; 8 bases fit TRBD1. The germline CDR1 and CDR2 sequences are WSHSY and SAAADI. V trimming: 6 bases; J trimming: 3 bases; junction bases outside the gene matches: 7. The CDR3 has 14 amino acids. CDR3 sequence reads: CASRKEGTGYEQYF. CDR3 bases: TGCGCCAGCAGGAAAGAAGGGACAGGCTACGAGCAGTACTTC.

The chain joins TRBV6-1 to TRBJ2-5, with 8 bases identical to TRBD1. Germline-derived CDR1 and CDR2 are MNHNS and SASEGT. The CDR3 is made up of 13 amino acids. V dropped 6 bases and J dropped 7; count of bases not matched to a gene: 7. The CDR3 region is CASRSAGGGTQYF. CDR3 DNA sequence: TGTGCCAGCAGGTCGGCAGGGGGCGGGACCCAGTACTTC.

J is TRBJ1-5 and V is TRBV27, with a tentative D call TRBD1 (5 bases). The germline CDR1 and CDR2 sequences are MNHEY and SMNVEV (reference sequence). The CDR3 loop spans 13 amino acids. V was cut by 5 bases and J by 7 bases, with 12 bases left in between. This chain's CDR3 is CASSQMSGQPQHF. The CDR3 region has the DNA TGTGCCAGCAGTCAAATGTCAGGGCAGCCCCAGCATTTT.

This rearrangement joins TRBV5-5 to TRBJ2-7, with 8 bases fitting TRBD1. With 3 bases clipped from V and 3 bases from J, the junction kept 8 bases outside the gene matches. The length of the CDR3 is 15 residues. Per germline, CDR1 SGHKS and CDR2 YYEKEE (reference sequence). For the CDR3, the DNA is TGTGCCAGCAGCTGGGGGACAGGAGTAAGCTACGAGCAGTACTTC. Translation: CASSWGTGVSYEQYF.

The chain uses TRBV5-1 and TRBJ2-3; perhaps TRBD2 as D (5 bases). The CDR3 covers 11 residues. The germline gives CDR1 SGHRS, CDR2 YFSETQ. V shed 2 bases and J shed 13 bases, with 11 bases lying between them. CDR3 nucleotide sequence: TGCGCCAGCAGCTTCGGGGATGGGGAGTATTTT. It translates to CASSFGDGEYF.

The rearrangement uses TRBV6-1 and TRBJ2-7; 9 bases are a match to TRBD2. The CDR3 has 17 amino acids. With V trimmed by 3 bases and J by 4 bases, 13 bases remained unmatched. In germline, CDR1 is MNHNS, CDR2 SASEGT. The DNA of the CDR3 is TGTGCCAGCAGTGACCCCGGGAGACCGGGACTAGCATACGAGCAGTACTTC. Translated, it gives CASSDPGRPGLAYEQYF.

V is TRBV6-5 and J is TRBJ1-1; D unclear. Trimming cost V 6 bases and J 8 bases, with 19 bases left between them. Germline V gene lookup returns CDR1 MNHEY and CDR2 SVGAGI. There are 14 residues in the CDR3. The CDR3 DNA reads as TGTGCCAGCAGCCGGGAGAGGATTATGGGGGAAGCTTTCTTT. Encoded protein: CASSRERIMGEAFF.

The chain combines TRBV18 with TRBJ2-7; no firm D call. This CDR3 comprises 15 residues. The V end lost 4 bases, the J end lost 3 bases, and 16 bases lay between the germline ends. Per the germline V gene, CDR1 is KGHSH and CDR2 is LQKENI. CDR3 nucleotide sequence: TGTGCCAGCTCACACTCGAGAAGTAAGAGCTACGAGCAGTACTTC. The encoded protein is CASSHSRSKSYEQYF.

The chain employs TRBV5-7 and TRBJ2-7; TRBD1 might be the D (6 bases). TRBV5-7 carries the ORF label, with uncertain function. Trimming cost V 5 bases and J 0 bases, with 15 bases left between them. The CDR3 sequence is 15 residues long. The CDR3 protein is CASSPGTRSSYEQYF. The CDR3 DNA sequence: TGTGCCAGCAGTCCCGGGACAAGGAGCTCCTACGAGCAGTACTTC.

The genes are TRBV6-1 and TRBJ1-2, with 9 positions matching TRBD1. This CDR3 has 15 residues. Germline V CDR1 and CDR2: MNHNS, SASEGT. V shed 6 bases, J shed 3 bases, and the junction held 8 bases outside the gene matches. CDR3 sequence (DNA): TGTGCCAGCAGGGACGGGGGACAGGGAGACTATGGCTACACCTTC. This sequence encodes CASRDGGQGDYGYTF.

This clone came up many times. The rearrangement links TRBV2 to TRBJ1-1; D is uncertain. Trimming left V 11 bases short and J 1 base short, with 8 bases between. The length of the CDR3 is 11 residues. Germline CDR1 and CDR2: SNHLY and FYNNEI. This CDR3 is CASTENTEAFF. CDR3 in DNA: TGTGCCTCAACAGAGAACACTGAAGCTTTCTTT. Based on the CDR3 plus reference TRBV2 and TRBJ1-1, the full variable domain is EPEVTQTPSHQVTQMGQEVILRCVPISNHLYFYWYRQILGQKVEFLVSFYNNEISEKSEIFDDQFSVERPDGSNFTLKIRSTKLEDSAMYFCASTENTEAFFGQGTRLTVV.

The chain has TRBV2 and TRBJ2-5, with 13 bases that match TRBD2. The end of the DNA is better explained by TRBJ2-7, so the J call may be wrong. This CDR3 has 16 amino acids. Germline assignment: CDR1 SNHLY and CDR2 FYNNEI. CDR3 DNA sequence: TGTGCCAGCAGTGACCCGACTAGCGGGGGGACCTACGAGCAGTACTTC. Amino acids: CASSDPTSGGTYEQYF.

This chain joins TRBV5-4 and TRBJ2-7; 10 bases are shared with TRBD1. The CDR3 sequence is 17 residues long. Germline V gene data show CDR1 as SGHNT and CDR2 as YYREEE (reference sequence). V trimming: 4 bases; J trimming: 3 bases; junction bases outside the gene matches: 13. CDR3 nucleotides: TGTGCCAGCAGCCCAGGACAGGGGGGGATAATCGGCTACGAGCAGTACTTC. Translation: CASSPGQGGIIGYEQYF.

V gene TRBV6-4 combines with J gene TRBJ2-1; a possible D gene is TRBD1 (5 bases). Germline values: CDR1 MRHNA, CDR2 SNTAGT. The CDR3 has 15 residues. Trimming took 6 bases from V and 4 from J, leaving 16 bases between them. CDR3: CASREFGAGYNEQFF. The CDR3 DNA is TGTGCCAGCAGGGAATTTGGGGCAGGTTACAATGAGCAGTTCTTC.

This clone was seen ten or more times. This chain uses TRBV28 with TRBJ1-5; 8 nucleotides agree with TRBD1. The length of the CDR3 is 15 residues. After removal of 4 bases from V and 5 bases from J, the junction contained 7 bases not matched to a gene. The germline CDR1 and CDR2 sequences are MDHEN and SYDVKM. CDR3 residues: CASSSRGRGDQPQHF. The CDR3 nucleotides are TGTGCCAGCAGTTCCAGGGGGCGAGGAGATCAGCCCCAGCATTTT.

The chain uses TRBV19 and TRBJ2-7; D may be TRBD1 (6 bases). The CDR3 contains 14 residues. The germline gives CDR1 LNHDA, CDR2 SQIVND (reference sequence). V lost 3 bases, J lost 2 bases, and 11 bases lay in between. The CDR3 region is CASSMGAGPYEQYF. CDR3 DNA: TGTGCCAGTAGTATGGGGGCCGGCCCCTACGAGCAGTACTTC.

The rearrangement uses TRBV6-5 and TRBJ2-7; weak D call: TRBD2 (5 bases). Trimming removed 7 bases from V and 2 bases from J, with 12 bases in between. Germline CDR1 and CDR2: MNHEY and SVGAGI. This CDR3 comprises 13 residues. CDR3 sequence reads: CASIGRVTYEQYF. DNA of the CDR3: TGTGCCAGCATAGGGAGAGTCACCTACGAGCAGTACTTC.